The clone carrying this T cell receptor beta chain was seen repeatedly, ten times or more. Its antigen is undetermined. The iRepertoire nested amplicon-rescue multiplex PCR amplified TCR alpha and beta CDR3s from RNA. For one-step reverse transcription and amplification, roughly 100-400 ng of tissue mRNA or PBMC total RNA was used. TCRdb fed the multiplex PCR reads into MiXCR, producing one record per CDR3 protein. The data hold over 100,000 distinct CDR3 sequences, with less than 30% observed a single time. The sample belongs to a study of glioma-infiltrating T cells. Germline-derived CDR1 and CDR2 are LGHNA and YSLEER. This CDR3 has 15 residues. The ends were cut back, 1 base at V and 6 bases at J, with 16 bases in the middle. Study-wide points: Tissue and blood shared very few CDR3 sequences. Above-expected tissue-blood divergence occurred in all gliomas, most in low-grade ones.

The receptor's source is a human donor with low-grade glioma or glioblastoma, undergoing nonglioma brain surgery, or in good health (not recorded which). The chain links TRBV4-3 to TRBJ2-7; D is perhaps TRBD1 (6 bases). Sequencing was done on a sample of glioma tissue, nonneoplastic brain tissue, or PBMCs (not recorded which). For the CDR3, the DNA is TGCGCCAGCAGCCAAGGGAAGCAGGGGAAGAGCGAGCAGTACTTC. Its protein product is CASSQGKQGKSEQYF.